These 21 T cell receptor beta chains came from one sample sequenced in a study of blood T cell repertoires in COVID-19. Generated by immunoSEQ multiplex PCR, the TCRdb table keeps only in-frame clones and is missing some. This sample has some 54,000 clones, with around 92% found just once. Sequences were obtained from peripheral blood. The source of these receptors is a man older than 75 with active or convalescent COVID-19.

The genes are TRBV29-1 and TRBJ1-1, with D perhaps TRBD1 (5 bases). Trimming took 4 bases from V and 3 from J, leaving 12 bases between them. Germline CDR1 reads SQVTM; CDR2 reads ANQGSEA. This CDR3 is 13 amino acids long. This CDR3 reads CSVGRDMDTEAFF. The DNA of the CDR3 is TGCAGCGTTGGCAGGGATATGGACACTGAAGCTTTCTTT.

This sequence joins TRBV11-2 and TRBJ2-7, with 11 bases aligning to TRBD2. Per germline, CDR1 SGHAT and CDR2 FQNNGV. The CDR3 is made up of 15 amino acids. Trimming removed 1 base from V and 6 bases from J; junction bases left unmatched: 5. CDR3 bases: TGTGCCAGCAGCTTAGGTAGCGGGAGGGCGGTCGAGCAGTACTTC. Encoded protein: CASSLGSGRAVEQYF.

The V and J genes are TRBV6-5 and TRBJ1-5; TRBD1 might be the D (6 bases). The V end was cut by 6 bases, the J end by 4 bases, with 13 bases between. The CDR3 loop spans 14 amino acids. Germline values: CDR1 MNHEY, CDR2 SVGAGI. The CDR3 sequence is CASSQKDRNQPQHF. CDR3 DNA sequence: TGTGCCAGCAGCCAAAAAGACAGGAATCAGCCCCAGCATTTT.

The V gene is TRBV4-1, the J gene TRBJ1-4; 11 nucleotides line up with TRBD1. Germline V gene lookup returns CDR1 MGHRA and CDR2 YSYEKL. With V trimmed by 1 base and J by 8 bases, 9 bases remained unmatched. CDR3 size: 17 residues. In DNA, the CDR3 is TGCGCCAGCAGCCAAGTGGGGGCAGGACAGGGGGCCGAAAAACTGTTTTTT. Translation: CASSQVGAGQGAEKLFF.

This clone was picked up a small number of times. This rearrangement joins TRBV4-3 to TRBJ2-3, with 8 bases identical to TRBD2. Trimming removed 1 base from V and 6 bases from J; junction bases left unmatched: 9. This CDR3 contains 16 residues. CDR1 and CDR2 (germline): LGHNA, YSLEER. CDR3 amino acids: CASSQAMAGGGDTQYF. The CDR3 DNA sequence: TGCGCCAGCAGCCAAGCGATGGCGGGAGGCGGGGATACGCAGTATTTT.

The chain is built from TRBV16 and TRBJ2-3; the match to TRBD2 covers 10 bases. Germline CDR1 and CDR2: KGHSY and FQNENV. The J segment lost 1 base and the V segment lost 2 bases, leaving 12 bases of the junction unmatched. The CDR3 spans 19 residues. The CDR3 region is CASSQGPSGRSGGTDTQYF. As DNA, the CDR3 is TGTGCCAGCAGCCAAGGTCCTAGCGGGAGATCCGGTGGCACAGATACGCAGTATTTT. Full variable domain (missing parts from reference TRBV16 and TRBJ2-3): GEEVAQTPKHLVRGEGQKAKLYCAPIKGHSYVFWYQQVLKNEFKFLISFQNENVFDETGMPKERFSAKCLPNSPCSLEIQATKLEDSAVYFCASSQGPSGRSGGTDTQYFGPGTRLTVL.

The chain carries TRBV9 and TRBJ1-4; no firm D call. V gave up 4 bases and J gave up 0 bases, with 19 bases separating them. The CDR3 sequence is 18 residues long. CDR1 is SGDLS and CDR2 is YYNGEE in the germline V gene. The CDR3 reads CASSPFPPGRATNEKLFF. The CDR3, as DNA: TGTGCCAGCAGCCCTTTCCCCCCCGGGAGAGCAACTAATGAAAAACTGTTTTTT.

The V gene is TRBV6-2 or TRBV6-3, the J gene TRBJ2-7; 12 nucleotides match TRBD2. Trimming removed 4 bases from V and 2 bases from J; junction bases left unmatched: 3. The CDR3 spans 15 residues. Per germline, CDR1 MNHEY and CDR2 SVGEGT. CDR3 sequence reads: CASSLLAGGAYEQYF. DNA for the CDR3: TGTGCCAGCAGTTTACTAGCGGGAGGTGCCTACGAGCAGTACTTC.

This clone came up once. The chain is built from TRBV29-1 and TRBJ2-1; 10 bases agree with TRBD1. The CDR3 has 15 residues. Germline CDR1 reads SQVTM; CDR2 reads ANQGSEA. V shed 6 bases, J shed 8 bases, and the junction held 13 bases outside the gene matches. The CDR3 here is CSVQSRQGARDEQFF. Written as DNA, the CDR3 is TGCAGCGTGCAAAGTCGACAGGGGGCGCGGGATGAGCAGTTCTTC.

J is TRBJ1-1 and V is TRBV7-8, with TRBD1 matching over 7 bases. The CDR3 length is 13 residues. In germline, CDR1 is SGHVS, CDR2 FQNEAQ. The trim removed 1 base at V and 7 bases at J, leaving 3 bases unmatched. CDR3 DNA: TGTGCCAGCAGCTTAGGACAGGGAATTGAAGCTTTCTTT. Translated: CASSLGQGIEAFF. The entire variable domain, with the rest obtained from reference TRBV7-8 and TRBJ1-1, is as follows: GAGVSQSPRYKVAKRGQDVALRCDPISGHVSLFWYQQALGQGPEFLTYFQNEAQLDKSGLPSDRFFAERPEGSVSTLKIQRTQQEDSAVYLCASSLGQGIEAFFGQGTRLTVV.

V and J are TRBV10-3 and TRBJ1-3; 8 nucleotides align to TRBD1. Unmatched junction bases numbered 6, after V lost 6 bases and J lost 2 bases. The CDR3 spans 15 residues. Per germline, CDR1 ENHRY and CDR2 SYGVKD. The CDR3 region is CAISPGQGAGNTIYF. CDR3 DNA sequence: TGTGCCATCAGCCCCGGACAGGGCGCTGGAAACACCATATATTTT.

This chain links TRBV5-1 with TRBJ2-7; D may be TRBD1 (6 bases). The V and J ends lost 3 bases and 0 bases respectively, with 13 bases between them. Looked up from germline, CDR1 is SGHRS and CDR2 is YFSETQ. This CDR3 is 15 amino acids long. The CDR3 nucleotides are TGCGCCAGCAGCTCGAAGACAGGAGGCTCCTACGAGCAGTACTTC. Protein product: CASSSKTGGSYEQYF. The complete variable domain, with remaining parts taken from reference TRBV5-1 and TRBJ2-7, reads KAGVTQTPRYLIKTRGQQVTLSCSPISGHRSVSWYQQTPGQGLQFLFEYFSETQRNKGNFPGRFSGRQFSNSRSEMNVSTLELGDSALYLCASSSKTGGSYEQYFGPGTRLTVT.

The genes are TRBV5-8 and TRBJ1-3, with D unclear. Per germline, CDR1 SGHTS and CDR2 YDEGEE. The length of the CDR3 is 14 residues. Deletions cut 0 bases from V and 3 bases from J, with 7 bases between. CDR3: CASSLDSYGNTIYF. The CDR3 DNA sequence: TGTGCCAGCAGCTTGGACAGCTATGGAAACACCATATATTTT.

CDR3 loop: CASRRGGSYEQYF. Here the CDR3 DNA reads TGTGCCAGCAGAAGGGGGGGCTCCTACGAGCAGTACTTC. The rearrangement uses TRBV28 and TRBJ2-7; D might be TRBD2 (7 bases). Trimming took 6 bases from V and 0 from J, leaving 9 bases between them. CDR3 length: 13 amino acids. The germline CDR1 and CDR2 sequences are MDHEN and SYDVKM.

V usage is TRBV10-1 and J usage is TRBJ1-1, with D perhaps TRBD1 (6 bases). The germline V gene has CDR1 WNHNN and CDR2 SYGVQD (reference sequence). The CDR3 is 15 amino acids. V dropped 8 bases and J dropped 4 bases, with 20 bases sitting between them. DNA for the CDR3: TGCGCCAGCGCAGGGGCCGGCACAGGGACCACTGAAGCTTTCTTT. Protein sequence: CASAGAGTGTTEAFF.

The chain has TRBV6-6 and TRBJ2-7; unclear D gene. Germline CDR1 MNHNY, CDR2 SVGAGI (reference sequence). This CDR3 contains 15 residues. V gave up 5 bases and J gave up 0 bases, with 14 bases separating them. CDR3 sequence: CASSNLQLTSYEQYF. CDR3 DNA sequence: TGTGCCAGCAGTAACCTACAGCTAACCTCCTACGAGCAGTACTTC.

This clone was recorded a few times. V gene TRBV3-1 (or the pseudogene TRBV3-2) combines with J gene TRBJ2-2; no definite D call. Per the germline V gene, CDR1 is LGHDT and CDR2 is YNNKEL (reference sequence). Trimming left V 2 bases short and J 9 bases short, with 7 bases between. This CDR3 contains 12 residues. CDR3 residues: CASSQFNRELFF. The CDR3 bases are TGTGCCAGCAGCCAATTCAATCGGGAGCTGTTTTTT.

A single count supports this clone. The CDR3 is CASSSTLSGQGASSDTQYF. DNA of the CDR3: TGTGCCAGCAGCTCGACCCTCTCAGGTCAGGGGGCATCGTCAGATACGCAGTATTTT. V usage is TRBV7-2 and J usage is TRBJ2-3; TRBD1 aligns across 8 bases. Trimming cost V 4 bases and J 4 bases; bases outside gene matches: 19. In germline, CDR1 is SGHTA, CDR2 FQGNSA. The CDR3 loop spans 19 amino acids.

The table lists this clone with a count of one. The chain couples TRBV10-1 to TRBJ1-1, with 8 positions matching TRBD1. Looked up from germline, CDR1 is WNHNN and CDR2 is SYGVQD (reference sequence). J was trimmed by 3 bases and V by 6 bases; bases with no gene match: 3. There are 13 residues in the CDR3. DNA for the CDR3: TGCGCCAGCAGCGGACAGGGCTACACTGAAGCTTTCTTT. Protein product: CASSGQGYTEAFF.

The CDR3 DNA is TGTGCCAGCAGTTTCGGAGCGGGGACCGGGGAGCTGTTTTTT. Its protein product is CASSFGAGTGELFF. The V and J genes are TRBV28 and TRBJ2-2; 7 nucleotides agree with TRBD2. After removal of 3 bases from V and 5 bases from J, the junction contained 3 bases not matched to a gene. Germline-derived CDR1 and CDR2 are MDHEN and SYDVKM. The CDR3 contains 14 residues.

The J gene is TRBJ2-7, the V gene TRBV9, with TRBD1 matching over 10 bases. The CDR3 contains 15 residues. From germline, CDR1 is SGDLS and CDR2 YYNGEE. Trimming took 4 bases from V and 4 from J; bases not matched to a gene: 8. CDR3 sequence reads: CASSTGTGDLYEQYF. The CDR3 DNA sequence: TGTGCCAGCAGCACAGGGACAGGGGACCTGTACGAGCAGTACTTC.